This T cell receptor beta chain was profiled in a study of regulatory dendritic cells for organ transplantation (dated by TCRdb to between 2016 and 2019). Concerning the study at large: TCRbeta repertoires were sequenced from sorted naive and memory CD4+ and CD8+ T cells before and after allostimulation with regulatory or mature dendritic cells. The research as a whole found: In both subjects, allostimulation led to expansion of memory CD8+ clones, although regulatory dendritic cells appeared to cause more limited expansion than mature dendritic cells did. Only two subjects were sequenced, and considerable between-individual heterogeneity in the alloreactive memory CD8+ T cell pool was noted by the authors. Of the resting subsets, the one holding the most alloreactive TCR clonotypes was memory CD8+ T cells. Naive CD4+ and CD8+ T cells showed highly diverse repertoires, whereas memory cells were less diverse and memory CD8+ cells were the most oligoclonal.

To note about this clone: Its antigen remains unidentified. No much larger clone exists at a distance of one base, and base qualities are not known.

Sequences SGHNT (CDR1) and YYREEE (CDR2) are obtained from the germline V gene (reference sequence). From cysteine to phenylalanine, the CDR3 is 11 amino acids long. The retained sequence is limited to the CDR3, 33 bases, with the frame set at the first base. The V end loses 3 bases and the J end loses 7 bases, and a stretch of 8 bases separates them. Multiplexed two-step PCR with Vbeta-specific forward primers and Jbeta-specific reverse primers was used to amplify TCRbeta CDR3 regions. TCRbeta libraries were sequenced on an Illumina instrument through the immunoSEQ service. In the paper's pipeline: V, D and J genes were assigned using IMGT annotation, and counts were corrected for multiplex PCR bias using synthetic CDR3 analogues. Repertoire clonality was computed in the immunoSEQ Analyzer as one minus normalized Shannon entropy. Whether a clone counted as expanded was decided by Fisher's exact test with Benjamini-Hochberg false discovery rate control and a two-tailed cutoff of P<0.01. TCRdb holds this immuneACCESS table with in-frame rearrangements only. Some clones are missing; in checked studies, unresolved V genes explain under half, and the rest has no known cause. V, J and clone size were drawn from that table, and D and trimming were deduced from the DNA. This sample has fewer than 40,000 clones in its table, and approximately 90% of those were observed once. Jointly, the top ten make up 0.095% to 0.14% of the sample.

FACS was used to sort CD4+ or CD8+ cells into naive T cells, defined as CD45RA+, and memory T cells, defined as CD45RO+. T cells for TCR sequencing came from a couple of healthy control subjects. Unstimulated sorted T cell subsets served as baseline controls for the mixed lymphocyte reactions. Genomic DNA was extracted with the Qiagen DNeasy Blood & Tissue Kit. Rearrangement joined TRBV5-4 to TRBJ2-7; no D segment can be confidently identified. Specimen: naive CD8+ T cells from blood. What the cell subset or site label conveys for this sample: CD45RA+ naive T cells. This sequence originates from a human donor in good health. This receptor carries the CDR3 CASSWLGEQYF. The DNA is as follows: TGTGCCAGCAGCTGGTTGGGGGAGCAGTACTTC.